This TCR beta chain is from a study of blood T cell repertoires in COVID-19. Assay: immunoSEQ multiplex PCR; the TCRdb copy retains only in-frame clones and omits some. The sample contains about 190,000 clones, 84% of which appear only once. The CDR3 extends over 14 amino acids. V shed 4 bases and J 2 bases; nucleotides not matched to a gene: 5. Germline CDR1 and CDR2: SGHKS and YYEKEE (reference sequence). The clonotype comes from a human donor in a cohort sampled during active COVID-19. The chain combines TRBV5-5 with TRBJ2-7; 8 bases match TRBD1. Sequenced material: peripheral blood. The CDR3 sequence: CASSPRQGPYEQYF. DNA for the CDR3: TGTGCCAGCAGCCCGAGACAGGGGCCCTACGAGCAGTACTTC.